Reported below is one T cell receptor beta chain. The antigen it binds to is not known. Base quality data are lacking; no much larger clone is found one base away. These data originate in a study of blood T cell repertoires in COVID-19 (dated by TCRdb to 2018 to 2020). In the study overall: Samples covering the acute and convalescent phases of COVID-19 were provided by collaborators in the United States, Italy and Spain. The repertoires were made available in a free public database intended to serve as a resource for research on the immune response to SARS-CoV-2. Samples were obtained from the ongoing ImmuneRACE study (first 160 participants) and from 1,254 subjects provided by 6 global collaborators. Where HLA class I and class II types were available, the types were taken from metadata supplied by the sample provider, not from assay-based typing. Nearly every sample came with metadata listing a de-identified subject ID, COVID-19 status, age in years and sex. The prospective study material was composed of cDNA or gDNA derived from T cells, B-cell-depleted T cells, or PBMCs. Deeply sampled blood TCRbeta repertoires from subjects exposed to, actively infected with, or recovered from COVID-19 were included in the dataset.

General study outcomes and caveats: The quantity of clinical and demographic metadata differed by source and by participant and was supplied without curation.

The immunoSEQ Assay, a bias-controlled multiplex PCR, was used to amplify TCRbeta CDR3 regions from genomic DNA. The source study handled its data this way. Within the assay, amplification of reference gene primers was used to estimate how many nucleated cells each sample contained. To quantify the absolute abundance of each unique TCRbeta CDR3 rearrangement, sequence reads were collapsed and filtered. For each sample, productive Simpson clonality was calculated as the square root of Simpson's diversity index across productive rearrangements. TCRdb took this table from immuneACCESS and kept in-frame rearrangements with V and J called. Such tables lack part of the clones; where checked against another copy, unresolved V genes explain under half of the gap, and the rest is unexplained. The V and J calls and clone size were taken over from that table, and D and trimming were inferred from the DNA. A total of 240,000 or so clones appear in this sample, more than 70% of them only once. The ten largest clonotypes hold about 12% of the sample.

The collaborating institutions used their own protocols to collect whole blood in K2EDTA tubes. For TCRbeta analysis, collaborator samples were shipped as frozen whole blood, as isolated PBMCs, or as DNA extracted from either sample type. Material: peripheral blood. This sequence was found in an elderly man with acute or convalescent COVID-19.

The DNA is as follows: TGTGCCAGTAGTATTGAGACAAGCAGGAGCAATCAGCCCCAGCATTTT. Translated, this is CASSIETSRSNQPQHF. The chain was built from TRBV19 and TRBJ1-5; no confident D gene assignment can be made. From a lookup of the germline V gene (reference sequence), CDR1 and CDR2 are LNHDA and SQIVND. The CDR3 spans 16 residues, from the cysteine through the phenylalanine. CDR3 DNA only is kept here, 48 bases in frame from base 1. V is shortened by 3 bases, J by 1 base, and the region joining them spans 13 bases.